This T cell receptor beta chain originates from a study of T cell responses to AZD1222 COVID-19 vaccine (dated by TCRdb to about 2021). Describing the broader study: Because spike-specific TCR depth and breadth did not differ between the two schedules, AZD1222 recipients who got a second dose at roughly 4 weeks were pooled with those who got a second dose at roughly 12 weeks. TCR sequencing was performed for 230 to 250 trial participants, of whom 200 to 210 were given two doses of AZD1222 and around 25 were given two doses of MenACWY control vaccine. Trial participants were enrolled into age subgroups of 18-55, 56-69 and 70-plus years, which contained about 150, 28 and 57 TCR-sequenced participants, respectively. Results the study describes overall, beyond this receptor: Because no day 14 peak-response samples were available, the repertoires could be characterized only after the peak T cell response. In the small 56-69-year group, the increase in depth fell short of significance, most likely because of low power. Participants were mostly white British, with more females than males. The authors suggested clonal diversity may have been underestimated. Only five or six AZD1222 recipients were SARS-CoV-2 seropositive at baseline, limiting conclusions about previously exposed vaccinees. Vaccine-associated CD4 TCRs spanned the whole spike protein, with dominant responses in regions 160-218 and 743-854. Nearly half of unique spike-specific TCRs reportedly recognized epitopes outside regions mutated in the B.1.351 and B.1.1.7 variants. After two AZD1222 doses, both the breadth and the depth of spike-specific TCRs were significantly higher than at day 0 and than in MenACWY recipients.

V and J lose 2 bases and 7 bases, and a span of 5 bases separates them. From the germline V gene, CDR1 is MNHNS and CDR2 is SASEGT. The CDR3 measures 12 amino acids from cysteine to phenylalanine. Left in the record is the CDR3 DNA by itself, 36 bases read in frame from the first base. The CDR3 regions of human TCRbeta chains were analyzed by immunosequencing. On the study's bioinformatics: Repertoire TCRs were checked for matches against a reference library of SARS-CoV-2-specific TCRs that had been generated using the MIRA antigen-specificity platform. Breadth meant the fraction of unique TCRs that were SARS-CoV-2-associated, whereas depth meant the fraction of total T cells that were SARS-CoV-2-associated. Using the MIRA data, every spike-specific TCR was mapped to the spike region that the TCR reacted to and assigned to either a CD4 or a CD8 class. Log10-transformed breadth and depth values were compared by one-way ANOVA with Sidak's multiple comparisons tests. Here the immuneACCESS table is served through TCRdb, limited to in-frame sequences with V and J called. Missing clones are a known gap in these copies; in checked studies unresolved V genes cover under half, and the rest lacks a known reason. The V and J calls and clone size are taken from that table; D and trimming were inferred from the DNA. The sample data list about 140,000 clones, and about four fifths of these were observed just once. Roughly 4.3% of the sample is taken by the ten largest.

In the paper's terms, the time point label means: baseline before first vaccination. The vaccinee samples were drawn from two UK trials, COV001 and COV002, one of which was a single-blind randomized controlled phase 2/3 trial testing AZD1222 (ChAdOx1 nCoV-19) in healthy adults. For TCRbeta chain sequencing, PBMC samples from trial participants were taken at day 0 and at day 28 after the second dose. Remarks on this clone: Its antigen has not been determined. Base qualities were left out, and no much larger clone turns up one base away. The same CDR3 can be traced to other DNA sequences in this sample.

This clonotype was obtained from an adult in good health. Sequencing used peripheral blood, obtained on day 0 of AZD1222 vaccination. The V and J genes are TRBV6-1 and TRBJ1-4; a tentative D match to TRBD1 spans 5 bases. Read as DNA, the sequence is TGTGCCAGCAGTGAAAGGGGTGAAAAACTGTTTTTT. It translates to CASSERGEKLFF.